This T cell receptor (beta chain) was identified in a study of cytomegalovirus exposure and HLA in healthy donors. Study conclusions and caveats: Researchers counted 164 TCR beta chains as cytomegalovirus-associated. Sequencing probably produced one cluster of sequence variants that were highly shared. In vitro data verified a few CMV-associated chains as specific for CMV antigens. While the bulk of TCR sequences proved rare, some public TCRs turned up in many donors.

With regard to this clone: Its specificity is not known.

The study ran its PCR with 60 Vbeta and 13 Jbeta primers. The method was immunoSEQ multiplex PCR; TCRdb's version includes in-frame clones alone and lacks a portion of them. Of roughly 150,000 clones in the sample, more than 75% were seen once. Trimming stripped 5 bases from V and 3 bases from J, with 10 bases between. The CDR3 spans 13 residues. Germline assignment: CDR1 MNHNS and CDR2 SASEGT. Sample: PBMCs. J is TRBJ2-5 and V is TRBV6-1, with a possible D match to TRBD2 (6 bases). The receptor comes from a woman in her thirties or forties in good health and CMV-seronegative. CDR3: CASSYGGKETQYF. The CDR3 DNA sequence: TGTGCCAGCAGTTATGGCGGGAAAGAGACCCAGTACTTC.